This T cell receptor beta chain was sequenced during a study of cytomegalovirus exposure and HLA in healthy donors (dated by TCRdb to the late 2010s). Context from the whole study: An earlier analysis of several hundred of the donors reported about 250 Gb of sequence data and around 110 million unique TCR beta sequences from roughly 180 million T cells. An early release that covered 640 HLA-typed donors contained approximately 300 gigabases of sequencing data and about 84 million unique TCR sequences. The genetic ancestry cluster associated with self-reported Caucasian donors included over 65% of the approximately 410 genotyped donors. The aim of the study was to test whether cataloging public T cell receptors could identify signatures of past pathogen exposure. The study profiled the T cell repertoires of about 720 subjects by immunosequencing and related them to cytomegalovirus serostatus. In addition to the first cohort of 500 to 850 subjects, a separate validation cohort of 130 or so different subjects was used. The study combined high-throughput TCR immunosequencing, statistical association of individual TCRs with disease status, and machine learning to predict cytomegalovirus infection status. In a later analysis, previously published TCR beta repertoires from 550 to 750 donors were re-analyzed and high-resolution HLA genotyping was added so that TCR occurrence patterns could be studied. Rather than using new phenotypic data, the later analysis identified candidate immune exposures from TCR beta sequences and from how often those sequences occurred across donors. An earlier analysis of some 500 of the donors applied high-throughput TCR beta sequencing to assess whether each TCR beta V gene segment acted as functional or pseudogenic. Donor age, sex, ethnicity and CMV serostatus were compiled together with the repertoire data. A later genetic analysis took genome-wide SNP genotypes for about three fifths of the 666 donors and used that subset as a discovery cohort. Every discovery cohort repertoire had been produced on one sequencing platform. Both class I and class II loci were covered by HLA typing, at four-digit resolution. Typing coverage differed by locus: A, B, C, DRB1 and DQB1 were typed in roughly 620-640 donors, DQA1 in roughly 510, DPA1 in over 600, and DPB1 in 450 to 490. Five DR-DQ haplotypes were treated as single units for association and clustering because of strong linkage in the cohort. Among some 400 genotyped donors of the cohort, an average of approximately 220,000 unique TCR beta nucleotide sequences was sequenced per donor, of which approximately 19% were non-productive. The research as a whole found: A later analysis found that HLA-associated TCR beta chains were more clonally expanded and had lower generation probabilities than equally common non-associated chains. According to a later analysis, most CMV-associated TCR beta chains appeared to be HLA-restricted, and the HLA associations seemed to be driven largely by CMV exposure. Linkage disequilibrium might explain the correlated functional status among segregating V segments, but an unknown experimental factor could not be ruled out. Roughly uniform sequencing depth across donors was assumed in presence/absence analyses, although this assumption may not hold. Assigning TCR associations to individual alleles was difficult when HLA alleles, especially DR and DQ, strongly co-occurred. The authors suggested that the approach could potentially be generalized to other disease states and immunological phenotypes. The only immune exposure information available for the cohort was CMV serostatus. While some public TCRs were present in many individuals, most TCR sequences turned up only very rarely across donors. A total of 150 to 200 TCR beta chains were listed by the study as associated with cytomegalovirus. This cohort had only TCR beta chains sequenced, and the lack of alpha or paired-chain data limited which features could be detected. V-gene and J-gene trimming of TCR beta chains was associated with a missense DCLRE1C variant in a later genetic analysis, and the association was replicated in an independent cohort. The classifier was reported to diagnose cytomegalovirus status with high specificity and sensitivity in both the original cohort and the validation cohort. A later analysis associated approximately 17,000 TCR beta sequences with specific HLA alleles at a false discovery rate of 0.05. According to a later analysis, TCR association rates differed among HLA loci, with DRB1 alleles showing the most associated TCRs and HLA-C alleles showing the fewest. In vitro tests confirmed that a few of the cytomegalovirus-associated TCR beta chains recognize cytomegalovirus antigens. In a later analysis, several top co-occurrence clusters were reported to appear linked to parvovirus B19, influenza, CMV and Epstein-Barr virus. Compared with the approximately 720-donor mean, donors in an Asian-associated ancestry cluster had fewer N-insertions in productive TCRs, according to a later genetic analysis. A group of highly shared sequence variants was considered likely to be a technical artifact of the sequencing pipeline. Because HLA typing was missing for some donors at each locus, association tests included only the typed subset. A further reported finding was that TCR beta sequences accurately predicted the HLA-A and HLA-B alleles for most subjects in the first cohort. In an earlier analysis of some 550 of the donors, most TCR beta V segments were observed in productive rearrangements about 90% or about 30% of the time, broadly matching IMGT annotations. Because counts were too low, more than 15 rarely observed V segments, including chromosome 9 orphons, were left out of the earlier analysis of about 620 of the donors.

The cohort comprised around 690 healthy bone marrow donors. At the time of sampling, every cohort member was nominally healthy, though immune exposures that went unrecorded were likely present. The donor tested CMV seropositive and was one of the 289 seropositive cohort members. Every donor gave a peripheral blood sample, and the peripheral blood mononuclear cells from that sample were used for TCR beta sequencing. Genomic DNA extraction from the blood cell samples was performed with the Qiagen DNeasy Blood Extraction Kit. Remarks on this clone: Its antigen target is currently unknown. Per-base qualities were not stored, and no clone one base away is much larger.

The library was prepared using the immunoSEQ multiplex PCR assay. The multiplex PCR relied on a mix of 60 forward primers for TCR Vbeta segments and 13 reverse primers for TCR Jbeta segments. A multiplex PCR assay on genomic DNA amplified the CDR3 region of rearranged TCR beta genes. Amplified TCR beta libraries were sequenced as 87-base-pair reads on the Illumina HiSeq System. The authors' analysis ran thus. Across the 500 to 700 repertoires, a later analysis counted tens of millions of unique TCR beta chains, roughly 11 million of which were shared by at least two donors. To remove PCR and sequencing errors, raw reads were error-corrected and collapsed into unique sequences using a nearest-neighbor algorithm that merged closely related sequences. Alignment of CDR3 sequences to IMGT reference sequences was used to assign V, D and J gene segments. Each retained sequence needed at least a six-nucleotide match to both a V gene segment and a J gene segment. A rearrangement counted as productive if the CDR3 had no stop codons and remained in frame with V and J, and every other rearrangement counted as non-productive. Following IMGT convention, CDR3 was defined as the stretch from the second conserved V-encoded cysteine up to the conserved J-encoded phenylalanine. In an earlier analysis of approximately 500 of the donors, sequences lacking an unambiguous match to a single V gene segment were excluded. In an earlier analysis of some 590 of the donors, a V segment was called functional when productive rearrangements were above 56.7%, and segregating when the standard deviation between donors exceeded 5%. A statistical classification framework was developed to diagnose cytomegalovirus status using the catalog of TCR beta chain sequences. In a later analysis, TCR nucleotide sequences were compared against IMGT/GENE-DB human TR gene sequences so that V and J genes could be assigned. A later analysis assigned CDR3 sequences and most-parsimonious VDJ recombination scenarios with the TCRdist pipeline. A later analysis defined each TCR beta chain by its CDR3 amino acid sequence plus V-gene family, and excluded reads lacking a unique V-gene family. As a way to deal with suspected cross-contamination and a sequencing artifact, a later analysis dropped approximately 570 nucleotide sequences that were highly shared and had low generation probability. In a later analysis, a clonal expansion index was calculated for each public chain from normalized within-repertoire ranks of inferred template counts. In a later analysis, generation probabilities were computed with a VDJ recombination model fitted to out-of-frame rearrangements, and the resulting probabilities were checked against IGoR. Hypergeometric tests were used in a later analysis to score TCR-TCR, TCR-HLA and TCR-CMV co-occurrence, with a repertoire-size bias correction applied to the TCR pairs. In a later analysis, false discovery rates were estimated by permuting HLA or CMV assignments 20 times. In a later analysis, co-occurring TCRs were grouped using DBSCAN, and TCRdist sequence similarity was added for clustering within HLA-allele-positive subsets. Repertoires with fewer than 30,000 or more than 120,000 public chains, plus five repertoires with anomalous nucleotide sharing, were excluded from co-occurrence clustering. In its TCRdb copy, this immuneACCESS table keeps in-frame sequences only and misses some clones. Where compared with another copy, unresolved V genes explain less than half of these, and the others have no known cause. V, J and clone size are taken as reported in that table, and D and trimming were inferred from the DNA itself. The sample records about 130,000 clones, about 11% of which are singletons. Jointly, the top ten make up about 4.6% of the sample.

The material sequenced was PBMCs. The sequence was obtained from a woman aged 18-29 years in good health and CMV-seropositive.

The base sequence is TGTGCCTGGAGGGGACTAGCGGGAGTAGGAATTGAGCAGTTCTTC. This codes for CAWRGLAGVGIEQFF. The V and J genes are TRBV30 and TRBJ2-1; TRBD2 lines up with 14 middle nucleotides. Based on the germline V gene (reference sequence), the CDR1 and CDR2 sequences are GTSNPN and SVGIG. Unmatched junction bases come to 7, with V trimmed by 3 bases and J by 9 bases. There are 15 amino acids in the CDR3, from cysteine to phenylalanine inclusive. Only the CDR3 part of the read is kept: 45 bases, read in frame from the first base.